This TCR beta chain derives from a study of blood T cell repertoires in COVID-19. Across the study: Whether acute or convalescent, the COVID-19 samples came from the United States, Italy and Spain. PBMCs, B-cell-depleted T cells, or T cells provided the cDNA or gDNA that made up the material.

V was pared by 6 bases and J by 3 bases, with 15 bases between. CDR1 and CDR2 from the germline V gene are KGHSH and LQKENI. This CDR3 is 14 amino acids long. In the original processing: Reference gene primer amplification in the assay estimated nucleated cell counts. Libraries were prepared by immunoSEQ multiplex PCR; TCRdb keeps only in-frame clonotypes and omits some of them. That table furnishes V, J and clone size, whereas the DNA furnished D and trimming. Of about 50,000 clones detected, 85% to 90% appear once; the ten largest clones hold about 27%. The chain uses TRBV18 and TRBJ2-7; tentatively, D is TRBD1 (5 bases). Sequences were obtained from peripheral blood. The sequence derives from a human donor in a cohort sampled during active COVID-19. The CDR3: CASSSSTGNYEQYV. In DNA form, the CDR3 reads TGTGCCAGCTCCAGCAGCACAGGAAACTACGAGCAGTACGTC.